This T cell receptor (beta chain) was captured by sequencing in a study of T-cell reconstitution after alpha-beta-depleted transplantation in children. In regard to this clonotype: No antigen is known for it.

This CDR3 region has 15 residues. The germline V and J ends were trimmed by 7 bases and 3 bases, with 16 bases remaining between them. Germline values: CDR1 SNHLY, CDR2 FYNNEI. Unique molecular identifiers were built into the TCRbeta library. MiXCR, applied by TCRdb to the PCR reads, yields one record per CDR3 protein. The sample consists of just under 350,000 distinct CDR3 sequences, around 15% of them appearing once. General study findings and limits: The main origin of T-cell counts and diversity one year after transplant was newly produced T cells. As was reported, about two months after transplant, alpha-beta T cells came from several hundred expanded graft clones. There were some patients whose high TCRbeta diversity at day 60 came from surviving recipient T cells and thymic progenitors.

The specimen comprised PBMCs, mostly from graft donor cells, sampled 360 days after TCRalphabeta/CD19-depleted stem cell transplant. The source of this sequence is a male patient aged 2-15 years who had a stem cell transplant for acute lymphoblastic leukemia, so the T cells may come from the graft donor. V is TRBV2 and J is TRBJ2-4; a weak D match, TRBD1 (5 bases). CDR3 sequence reads: CASMNDRALKNIQYF. For the CDR3, the DNA is TGTGCCAGCATGAACGACAGAGCCCTCAAAAACATTCAGTACTTC.